One and the same sample provided the 18 T cell receptor beta chains below, sequenced in a study of T cells after somatic rescue of genetic block. Libraries were prepared by immunoSEQ multiplex PCR; TCRdb keeps only in-frame clonotypes and omits some of them. The sample includes roughly 92,000 clones, 80% to 90% seen only once; the top ten take 1.5% to 2%. Source material: peripheral blood mononuclear cells (PBMCs). These receptors were collected from a woman in her late teens or twenties.

The chain recombines TRBV19 with TRBJ1-3; D remains ambiguous. V shed 3 bases and J shed 3 bases, with 9 bases lying between them. From germline, CDR1 is LNHDA and CDR2 SQIVND (reference sequence). The CDR3 loop spans 14 amino acids. The CDR3 DNA reads as TGTGCCAGTAGTATCGGGTCACGTGGAAACACCATATATTTT. Protein product: CASSIGSRGNTIYF.

This clone was found a few times. The V gene is TRBV6-4, the J gene TRBJ2-2; possible D gene TRBD1, 6 bases. CDR1 and CDR2 from the germline V gene are MRHNA and SNTAGT. The V end was cut by 7 bases, the J end by 7 bases, with 10 bases between. The CDR3 sequence is 12 residues long. The CDR3 loop is CASMGAGGELFF. CDR3 bases: TGTGCCAGCATGGGGGCTGGCGGGGAGCTGTTTTTT.

The V call is TRBV18, the J call TRBJ2-7; 8 nucleotides agree with TRBD1. Trimming removed 6 bases from V and 7 bases from J; junction bases left unmatched: 17. The CDR3 sequence is 16 residues long. Germline lookup yields CDR1 KGHSH and CDR2 LQKENI. The CDR3 DNA sequence: TGTGCCAGCTCCCCATCCCCGACAGGGGTTGATGCGGAGCAGTACTTC. It is translated as CASSPSPTGVDAEQYF. The whole variable domain, filled in from reference TRBV18 and TRBJ2-7, reads NAGVMQNPRHLVRRRGQEARLRCSPMKGHSHVYWYRQLPEEGLKFMVYLQKENIIDESGMPKERFSAEFPKEGPSILRIQQVVRGDSAAYFCASSPSPTGVDAEQYFGPGTRLTVT.

The gene calls are TRBV15 and TRBJ2-7; D not certain. V was trimmed by 0 bases and J by 2 bases, leaving 5 bases between them. CDR1 and CDR2 (germline): LNHNV, YYDKDF (reference sequence). The length of the CDR3 is 13 residues. CDR3 in amino acids: CATSRDIPYEQYF. The CDR3 DNA sequence: TGTGCCACCAGCAGAGACATCCCCTACGAGCAGTACTTC.

V is TRBV28 and J is TRBJ1-1; TRBD1 aligns across 7 bases. Germline assignment: CDR1 MDHEN and CDR2 SYDVKM. The CDR3 runs 17 residues. Trimming removed 5 bases from V and 0 bases from J; junction bases left unmatched: 12. CDR3 DNA: TGTGCCAGCAGTCAAACAGGGGAGGGTGAGATGAACACTGAAGCTTTCTTT. It yields the protein CASSQTGEGEMNTEAFF.

In its sample, this clone was seen once. The gene calls are TRBV28 and TRBJ1-5; D is perhaps TRBD1 (6 bases). The V and J ends lost 8 bases and 2 bases respectively, with 10 bases between them. This CDR3 has 13 residues. CDR1 and CDR2 from the germline V gene are MDHEN and SYDVKM. This CDR3 reads CASGAGGNQPQHF. The CDR3 region has the DNA TGTGCCAGCGGGGCAGGGGGCAATCAGCCCCAGCATTTT.

The rearrangement links TRBV6-1 to TRBJ2-7; D is possibly TRBD1 or TRBD2 (5 bases each). The CDR3 sequence is 14 residues long. Deletions cut 6 bases from V and 2 bases from J, with 14 bases between. Germline V gives CDR1 MNHNS, CDR2 SASEGT. The CDR3 protein is CASRNRDLPYEQYF. The CDR3 DNA reads TGTGCCAGCAGGAACCGGGACCTCCCCTACGAGCAGTACTTC.

The genes are TRBV19 and TRBJ2-7, with D maybe TRBD2 (5 bases). Germline V gives CDR1 LNHDA, CDR2 SQIVND (reference sequence). Trimming shortened V by 6 bases and J by 2 bases, and 14 bases separated the two germline ends. The CDR3 spans 14 residues. CDR3 in DNA: TGTGCCAGTAGGCCTTCGGGGTCCACCTACGAGCAGTACTTC. This codes for CASRPSGSTYEQYF.

The CDR3 is CASSEKGTAAGELFF. Written as DNA, the CDR3 is TGTGCCAGCAGTGAAAAGGGGACAGCTGCCGGGGAGCTGTTTTTT. The rearrangement uses TRBV2 and TRBJ2-2; 7 nucleotides align to TRBD1. Trimming cost V 2 bases and J 6 bases; bases outside gene matches: 6. This CDR3 spans 15 amino acids. Germline V gene lookup returns CDR1 SNHLY and CDR2 FYNNEI.

This chain joins TRBV5-1 and TRBJ2-3, with unresolved D. Looked up from germline, CDR1 is SGHRS and CDR2 is YFSETQ. Trimming stripped 2 bases from V and 6 bases from J, with 7 bases between. There are 12 residues in the CDR3. CDR3 sequence reads: CASSFPGDTQYF. CDR3 sequence (DNA): TGCGCCAGCAGCTTCCCTGGGGATACGCAGTATTTT.

The chain recombines TRBV7-2 with TRBJ2-1; D not resolved. CDR1 and CDR2 from the germline V gene are SGHTA and FQGNSA. The CDR3 sequence is 13 residues long. The V end was cut by 3 bases, the J end by 9 bases, with 12 bases between. DNA for the CDR3: TGTGCCAGCAGCTTCACCTGGGAACTTGAGCAGTTCTTC. It specifies CASSFTWELEQFF.

The chain has TRBV27 and TRBJ2-5, with D maybe TRBD2 (6 bases). The end of the DNA aligns better with TRBJ2-7, so the J call may be wrong. The CDR3 spans 15 residues. Per germline, CDR1 MNHEY and CDR2 SMNVEV (reference sequence). In DNA form, the CDR3 reads TGTGCCAGCAGGGACCTAGGGCGGGGACCCTACGAGCAGTACTTC. The encoded protein is CASRDLGRGPYEQYF.

This chain links TRBV5-1 with TRBJ2-2; D is perhaps TRBD1 (5 bases). From germline, CDR1 is SGHRS and CDR2 YFSETQ. The CDR3 has 15 amino acids. The V end was cut by 3 bases, the J end by 3 bases, with 12 bases between. Here the CDR3 DNA reads TGCGCCAGCAGCTCTTCGGCCAGGGACACCGGGGAGCTGTTTTTT. Its translation: CASSSSARDTGELFF.

The chain uses TRBV5-1 and TRBJ1-1; no clear D. Germline V lookup: CDR1 SGHRS, CDR2 YFSETQ. The CDR3 runs 17 residues. V shed 4 bases and J shed 1 base, with 20 bases lying between them. The CDR3 DNA is TGCGCCAGCAGCCCCCACCTTTCTAATTCGGCGAACACTGAAGCTTTCTTT. Residues: CASSPHLSNSANTEAFF.

This chain joins TRBV15 and TRBJ1-5; TRBD1 agrees at 9 bases. V lost 1 base to trimming and J lost 4 bases; unmatched junction nucleotides: 2. The CDR3 runs to 15 residues. Germline loops: CDR1 LNHNV, CDR2 YYDKDF (reference sequence). The CDR3 DNA reads as TGTGCCACCAGCAGAGCCGGGACAGGGAATCAGCCCCAGCATTTT. Translation gives CATSRAGTGNQPQHF.

The rearrangement links TRBV7-6 to TRBJ2-3; 7 bases align to TRBD2. Looked up from germline, CDR1 is SGHVS and CDR2 is FNYEAQ. V gave up 5 bases and J gave up 4 bases; unmatched junction bases: 6. The CDR3 consists of 14 residues. CDR3 nucleotide sequence: TGTGCCAGCAGCCCACTCGGGGGGTCAGATACGCAGTATTTT. Amino acid sequence: CASSPLGGSDTQYF.

The genes are TRBV27 and TRBJ1-3; D is unresolved. V lost 6 bases, J lost 0 bases, and 12 bases lay in between. Germline values: CDR1 MNHEY, CDR2 SMNVEV (reference sequence). The CDR3 is 15 residues long. In nucleotides, the CDR3 is TGTGCCAGCAGACCGGTGGGCAACTCTGGAAACACCATATATTTT. This gives the protein CASRPVGNSGNTIYF.

The V and J genes are TRBV5-5 and TRBJ2-2, with no clear D. CDR1 SGHKS and CDR2 YYEKEE come from the germline V gene (reference sequence). The CDR3 is 15 amino acids. V dropped 2 bases and J dropped 5 bases, with 13 bases sitting between them. This CDR3 is CASSLVASITGELFF. Here the CDR3 DNA reads TGTGCCAGCAGCTTAGTCGCGTCGATAACCGGGGAGCTGTTTTTT.